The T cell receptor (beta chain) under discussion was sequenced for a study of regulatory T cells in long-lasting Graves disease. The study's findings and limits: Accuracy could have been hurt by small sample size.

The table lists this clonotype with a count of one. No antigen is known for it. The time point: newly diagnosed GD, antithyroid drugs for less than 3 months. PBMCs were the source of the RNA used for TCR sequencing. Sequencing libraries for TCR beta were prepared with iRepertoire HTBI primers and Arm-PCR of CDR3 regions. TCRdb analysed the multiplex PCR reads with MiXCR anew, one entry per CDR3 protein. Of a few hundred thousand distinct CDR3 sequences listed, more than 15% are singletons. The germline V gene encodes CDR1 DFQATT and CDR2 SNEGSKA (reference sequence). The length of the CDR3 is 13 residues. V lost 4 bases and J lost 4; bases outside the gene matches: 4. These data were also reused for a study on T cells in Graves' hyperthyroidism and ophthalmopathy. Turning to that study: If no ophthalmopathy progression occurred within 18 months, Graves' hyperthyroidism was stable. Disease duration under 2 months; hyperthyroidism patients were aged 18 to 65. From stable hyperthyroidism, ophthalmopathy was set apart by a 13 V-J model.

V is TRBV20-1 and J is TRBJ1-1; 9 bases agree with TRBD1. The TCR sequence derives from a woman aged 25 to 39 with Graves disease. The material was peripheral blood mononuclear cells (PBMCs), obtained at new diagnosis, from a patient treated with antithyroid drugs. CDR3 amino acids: CSATDRGGTEAFF. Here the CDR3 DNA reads TGCAGTGCTACCGACAGGGGGGGCACTGAAGCTTTCTTT.